The 5 T cell receptor beta chains given below trace back to one sample, sequenced in a study of shared clonotypes between healthy human individuals. TCRdb's copy holds only in-frame clones and misses some; the assay was immunoSEQ multiplex PCR. The table lists 2 million to 2.5 million clones, over 85% of them singletons, with 0.35% to 0.45% in the top ten. The sequenced material came from naive CD4+ T cells from PBMCs. Subset in this sample: CD45RA+ positively selected. The receptors shown here come from a man aged 18 to 29 in good health. Some clones in this sample may be carry-over from other donors' samples.

This clone showed up just once. V is TRBV28 and J is TRBJ2-7; 9 bases agree with TRBD1. Unmatched junction bases numbered 6, after V lost 5 bases and J lost 1 base. The CDR3 runs 15 residues. CDR1 is MDHEN, CDR2 SYDVKM, per germline. The DNA of the CDR3 is TGTGCCAGCAGTCACCGGGACAGGGATTCCTACGAGCAGTACTTC. Its translation is CASSHRDRDSYEQYF.

A remark on this clone: Other nucleotide sequences in the sample specify the same CDR3. J is TRBJ2-1 and V is TRBV18; D is possibly TRBD1 (7 bases). Per germline, CDR1 KGHSH and CDR2 LQKENI. The ends were cut back, 3 bases at V and 3 bases at J, with 12 bases in the middle. The CDR3 length is 15 residues. For the CDR3, the DNA is TGTGCCAGCTCACCGGGGCGGGACAGCTACAATGAGCAGTTCTTC. This codes for CASSPGRDSYNEQFF.

The rearrangement joins TRBV7-9 to TRBJ1-4; possible D gene TRBD1, 6 bases. Trimming stripped 3 bases from V and 7 bases from J, with 15 bases between. Germline V gene sequence: CDR1 SEHNR, CDR2 FQNEAQ (reference sequence). The CDR3 totals 15 residues. This CDR3 is CASSFTSGGGEKLFF. In nucleotides, the CDR3 is TGTGCCAGCAGCTTCACGTCGGGGGGCGGTGAAAAACTGTTTTTT.

This clone was observed a single time. The V call is TRBV2, the J call TRBJ2-7, with TRBD2 identical over 7 bases. CDR1 and CDR2 (germline): SNHLY, FYNNEI. Trimming took 8 bases from V and 3 from J; bases not matched to a gene: 7. This CDR3 has 13 amino acids. The CDR3 reads CASLREIGYEQYF. The DNA of the CDR3 is TGTGCCAGCCTGCGGGAGATTGGCTACGAGCAGTACTTC.

The table lists this clone with a count of one. The chain carries TRBV28 and TRBJ2-2; 12 bases are shared with TRBD2. The CDR3 is made up of 16 amino acids. The junction had 8 bases not matched to a gene; V was cut back by 4 bases and J by 8 bases. Germline CDR1 reads MDHEN; CDR2 reads SYDVKM. Written as DNA, the CDR3 is TGTGCCAGCAGTTCCCCTAGCGGGAGGGCCAGAGGGGAGCTGTTTTTT. Residues: CASSSPSGRARGELFF.